The present TCR beta chain was sequenced within a study of T cells in Graves' hyperthyroidism and ophthalmopathy. Notes on the study in general: Blood also showed most of the thyroid clonotypes that were expanded above 0.001. Model predictions of ophthalmopathy came a median about 6.3 months before onset.

The study excluded patients with uncontrolled infection, other autoimmune disease, pregnancy or lactation. For the diagnoses, clinical symptoms, serum thyroxine and TRAb, thyroid ultrasound and orbital computed tomography were used. A remark on this clonotype: The antigen remains undetermined.

The V segment lost 3 bases and the J segment 5 bases; nucleotides outside the gene matches: 8. This CDR3 has 14 residues. Germline CDR1 is DFQATT and CDR2 is SNEGSKA (reference sequence). Researchers amplified the TCR beta CDR3 regions from RNA transcripts. HTBI primers were employed in a first-round RT-PCR of the TCR CDR3. TCRdb re-analysed the multiplex PCR reads in MiXCR, keeping a single row per CDR3 protein. Here the sample spans approximately 690,000 distinct CDR3 sequences, about a fifth being singletons. The chain combines TRBV20-1 with TRBJ2-5, with TRBD1 matching 8 bases. This clonotype was sampled from a man aged 25 to 40 with Graves' ophthalmopathy. The sequencing input was blood. CDR3 sequence reads: CSARGQVILETQYF. CDR3 nucleotide sequence: TGCAGTGCTAGGGGACAGGTGATTTTGGAGACCCAGTACTTC.